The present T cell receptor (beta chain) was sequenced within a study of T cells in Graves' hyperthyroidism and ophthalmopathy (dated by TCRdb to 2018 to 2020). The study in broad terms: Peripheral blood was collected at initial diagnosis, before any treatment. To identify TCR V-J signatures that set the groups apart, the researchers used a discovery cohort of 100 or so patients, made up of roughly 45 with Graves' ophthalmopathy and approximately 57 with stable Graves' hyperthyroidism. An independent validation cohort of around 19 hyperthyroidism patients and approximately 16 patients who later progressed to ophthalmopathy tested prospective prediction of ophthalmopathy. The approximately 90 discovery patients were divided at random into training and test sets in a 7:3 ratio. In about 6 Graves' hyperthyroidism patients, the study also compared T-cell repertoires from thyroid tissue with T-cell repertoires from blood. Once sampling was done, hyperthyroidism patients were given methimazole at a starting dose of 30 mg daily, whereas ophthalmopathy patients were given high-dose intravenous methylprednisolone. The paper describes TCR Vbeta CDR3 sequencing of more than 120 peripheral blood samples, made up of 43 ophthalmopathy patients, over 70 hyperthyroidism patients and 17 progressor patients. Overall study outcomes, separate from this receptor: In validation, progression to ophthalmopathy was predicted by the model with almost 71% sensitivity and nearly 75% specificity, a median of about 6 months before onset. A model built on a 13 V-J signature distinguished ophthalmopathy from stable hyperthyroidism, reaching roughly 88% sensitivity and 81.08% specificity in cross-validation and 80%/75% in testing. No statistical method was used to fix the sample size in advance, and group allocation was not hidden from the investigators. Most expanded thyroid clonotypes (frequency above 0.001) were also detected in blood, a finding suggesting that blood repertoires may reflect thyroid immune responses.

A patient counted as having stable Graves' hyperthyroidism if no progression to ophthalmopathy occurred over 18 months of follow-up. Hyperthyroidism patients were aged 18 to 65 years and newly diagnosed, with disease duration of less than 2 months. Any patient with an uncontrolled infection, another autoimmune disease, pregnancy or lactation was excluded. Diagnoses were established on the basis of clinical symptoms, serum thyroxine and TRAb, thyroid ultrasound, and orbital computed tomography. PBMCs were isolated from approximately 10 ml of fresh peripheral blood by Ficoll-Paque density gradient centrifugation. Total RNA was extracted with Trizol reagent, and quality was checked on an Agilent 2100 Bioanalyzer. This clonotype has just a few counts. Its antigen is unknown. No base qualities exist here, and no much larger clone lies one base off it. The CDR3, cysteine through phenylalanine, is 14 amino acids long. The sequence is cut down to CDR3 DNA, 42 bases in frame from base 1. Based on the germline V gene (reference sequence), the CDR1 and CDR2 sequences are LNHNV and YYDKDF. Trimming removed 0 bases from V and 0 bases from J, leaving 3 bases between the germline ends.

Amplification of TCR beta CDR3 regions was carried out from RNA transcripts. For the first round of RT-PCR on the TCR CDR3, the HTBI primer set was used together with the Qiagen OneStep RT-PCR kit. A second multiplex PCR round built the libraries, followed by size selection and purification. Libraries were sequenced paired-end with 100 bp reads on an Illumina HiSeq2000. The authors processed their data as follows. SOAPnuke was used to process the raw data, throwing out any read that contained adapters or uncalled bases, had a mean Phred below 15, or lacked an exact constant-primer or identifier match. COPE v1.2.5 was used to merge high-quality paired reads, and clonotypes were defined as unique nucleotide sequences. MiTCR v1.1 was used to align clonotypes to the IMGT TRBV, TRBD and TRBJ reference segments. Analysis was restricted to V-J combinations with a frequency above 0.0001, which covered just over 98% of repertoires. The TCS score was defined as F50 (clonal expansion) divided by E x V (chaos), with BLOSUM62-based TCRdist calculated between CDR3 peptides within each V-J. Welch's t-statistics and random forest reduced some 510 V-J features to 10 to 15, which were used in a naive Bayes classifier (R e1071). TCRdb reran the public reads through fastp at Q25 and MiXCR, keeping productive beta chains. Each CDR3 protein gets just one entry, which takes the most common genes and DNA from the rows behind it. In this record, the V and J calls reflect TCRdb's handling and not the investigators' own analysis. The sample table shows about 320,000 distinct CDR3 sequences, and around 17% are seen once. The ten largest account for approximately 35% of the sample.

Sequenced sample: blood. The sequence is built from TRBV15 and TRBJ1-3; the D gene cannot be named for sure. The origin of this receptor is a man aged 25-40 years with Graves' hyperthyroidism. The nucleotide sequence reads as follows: TGTGCCACCAGCAGAGACAACTCTGGAAACACCATATATTTT. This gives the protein CATSRDNSGNTIYF.